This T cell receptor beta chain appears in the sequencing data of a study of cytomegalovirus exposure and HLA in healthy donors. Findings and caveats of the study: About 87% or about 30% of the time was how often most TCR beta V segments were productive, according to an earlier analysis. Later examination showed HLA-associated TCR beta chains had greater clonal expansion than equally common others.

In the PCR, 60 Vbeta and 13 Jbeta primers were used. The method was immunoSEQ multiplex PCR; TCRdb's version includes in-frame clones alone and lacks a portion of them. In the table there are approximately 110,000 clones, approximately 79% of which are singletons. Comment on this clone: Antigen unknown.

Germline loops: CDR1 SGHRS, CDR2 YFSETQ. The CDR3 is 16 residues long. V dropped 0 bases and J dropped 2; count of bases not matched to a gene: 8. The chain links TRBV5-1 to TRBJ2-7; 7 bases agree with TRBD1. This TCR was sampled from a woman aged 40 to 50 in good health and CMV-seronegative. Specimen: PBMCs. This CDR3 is CASSLAVGTATYEQYF. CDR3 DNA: TGCGCCAGCAGCTTGGCCGTCGGGACAGCAACCTACGAGCAGTACTTC.